This T cell receptor beta chain comes out of a study of blood T cell repertoires in COVID-19. Profiled with immunoSEQ multiplex PCR; TCRdb holds only in-frame clones, not every one. Of just under 350,000 clones in the sample, about 87% are singletons; the top ten hold about 6.3%. This clone appeared a few times. The CDR3 totals 12 residues. The germline V and J ends were trimmed by 7 bases and 9 bases, with 13 bases remaining between them. Germline V gene data show CDR1 as MDHEN and CDR2 as SYDVKM. The V gene is TRBV28, the J gene TRBJ2-4, with D unclear. The specimen sequenced was peripheral blood. This sequence was found in a woman between 45 and 60 years old with COVID-19, enrolled during active disease. Written as DNA, the CDR3 is TGTGCCAGCAATGCGGCCAGTTTCATTCAGTACTTC. Translation gives CASNAASFIQYF.